This TCR beta chain was identified during a study of blood T cell repertoires in COVID-19. The overall study: The analysed material was cDNA or gDNA that came from T cells, B-cell-depleted T cells, or PBMCs.

The CDR3 consists of 17 residues. V was clipped by 6 bases and J by 2 bases; unmatched bases: 15. Germline V CDR1 and CDR2: MNHEY, SMNVEV (reference sequence). Original methodology: By means of reference gene primer amplification, nucleated cell counts were estimated. Data came from immunoSEQ multiplex PCR; TCRdb stores just in-frame clones and leaves some out. The V and J calls and clone size are taken from that table; D and trimming were inferred from the DNA. Of under 250,000 clones in the sample, approximately 81% were seen once. The sequence came from a man aged 45-65 years who had recovered from COVID-19. Source material: peripheral blood. This rearrangement joins TRBV27 to TRBJ2-7; 8 nucleotides align to TRBD1. CDR3 nucleotides: TGTGCCAGCAGCCGAACCCCACCCGTACAGGGGGCCTACGAGCAGTACTTC. Translated: CASSRTPPVQGAYEQYF.